This entry lists 20 T cell receptor beta chains sequenced from one sample in a study of Graves' ophthalmopathy and Graves' hyperthyroidism. From RNA, the CDR3 regions of TCR beta chains were amplified and sequenced. The workflow started with a first-round RT-PCR run with HTBI primers and then moved on to a second-round multiplex PCR. From the multiplex PCR reads, TCRdb called clonotypes with MiXCR, one entry per CDR3 protein. The sample has fewer than 600,000 distinct CDR3 sequences, 14% seen once. What was sequenced was blood. These receptors were obtained from a woman between 25 and 40 years old with Graves' ophthalmopathy.

A remark on this clonotype: A much larger clone is a single base away; this may be a read error. The chain recombines TRBV6-1 with TRBJ2-7; D is unresolved. This CDR3 is 14 amino acids long. V was cut by 7 bases and J by 0 bases, with 13 bases left in between. Germline assignment: CDR1 MNHNS and CDR2 SASEGT. DNA of the CDR3: TGTGCCAGCAAGCTGGGCAGGAGCTCCTACGAGCAGTACTTC. It is translated as CASKLGRSSYEQYF.

V gene TRBV4-1 combines with J gene TRBJ2-5; D gene unclear. The CDR3 is 13 residues long. The ends were cut back, 4 bases at V and 5 bases at J, with 11 bases in the middle. The germline gives CDR1 MGHRA, CDR2 YSYEKL. CDR3 sequence reads: CASSRTTAETQYF. CDR3 DNA sequence: TGCGCCAGCAGCCGAACTACTGCTGAGACCCAGTACTTC.

V usage is TRBV18 and J usage is TRBJ2-7; tentatively, D is TRBD1 (6 bases). From germline, CDR1 is KGHSH and CDR2 LQKENI. This CDR3 spans 14 amino acids. V gave up 3 bases and J gave up 7 bases, with 16 bases separating them. CDR3 in DNA: TGTGCCAGCTCACCTCGACAGGATTGGGGGGAGCAGTACTTC. Translated: CASSPRQDWGEQYF.

This clonotype was counted at least ten times. V gene TRBV6-1 combines with J gene TRBJ1-5; D gene unclear. Germline V CDR1 and CDR2: MNHNS, SASEGT. V was shortened by 6 bases and J by 4 bases, with 16 bases between the two germline ends. This CDR3 region has 15 residues. The CDR3 is CASSSFWTSNQPQHF. CDR3 bases: TGTGCCAGCAGCTCTTTTTGGACCTCAAATCAGCCCCAGCATTTT.

Note on this clonotype: One base away lies a much larger clone, so this may be a sequencing read error. Since the CDR3 does not end with the conserved phenylalanine or tryptophan, this likely comes from a read error. The V and J genes are TRBV29-1 and TRBJ2-2, with D hard to call. From germline, CDR1 is SQVTM and CDR2 ANQGSEA. The length of the CDR3 is 15 residues. The V gene lost 0 bases and the J gene lost 5 bases, with 13 bases spanning the gap. CDR3 residues: CSVEDPRFGTGELFL. In nucleotides, the CDR3 is TGCAGCGTTGAAGATCCACGGTTCGGTACCGGGGAGCTGTTTTTG.

This clonotype appeared a few times. The chain recombines TRBV9 with TRBJ1-3, with D possibly TRBD1 on 5 matching bases. Germline loops: CDR1 SGDLS, CDR2 YYNGEE. The V gene lost 4 bases and the J gene lost 5 bases, with 25 bases spanning the gap. The CDR3 is 18 amino acids. The DNA for the CDR3 is TGTGCCAGCAGCAGTCGGCGGGACGTCTATAATAATAGAAACACCATATATTTT. Translating it yields CASSSRRDVYNNRNTIYF.

This clonotype showed up many times. V gene TRBV5-1 combines with J gene TRBJ1-1, with 9 bases lining up with TRBD1. The V segment lost 6 bases and the J segment 5 bases; nucleotides outside the gene matches: 8. The CDR3 contains 14 residues. Germline-derived CDR1 and CDR2 are SGHRS and YFSETQ. The CDR3 DNA follows: TGCGCCAGCACCCTGGGACAGGGATGGACTGAAGCTTTCTTT. Protein sequence: CASTLGQGWTEAFF.

This clonotype was seen repeatedly, ten times or more. V usage is TRBV7-2 and J usage is TRBJ1-1; D is possibly TRBD1 (5 bases). Trimming removed 4 bases at V and 0 bases at J, with 21 bases between. Germline V gene lookup returns CDR1 SGHTA and CDR2 FQGNSA. This CDR3 is 18 amino acids long. CDR3 DNA: TGTGCCAGCAGCTCCCGGGACCGCCCCGGGAGAATGAACACTGAAGCTTTCTTT. Encoded protein: CASSSRDRPGRMNTEAFF.

In its sample, this clonotype was seen many times. The DNA of the CDR3 is TGTGCCACCACGGGTTTGGCGGACAGAGGACCGAGGCAGTACTTC. Translating gives CATTGLADRGPRQYF. The J gene is TRBJ2-7, the V gene TRBV10-3; a possible D gene is TRBD1 (6 bases). Germline V gene lookup returns CDR1 ENHRY and CDR2 SYGVKD. This CDR3 region has 15 residues. Trimming took 10 bases from V and 9 from J, leaving 28 bases between them.

The rearrangement links TRBV28 to TRBJ2-1, with 12 bases matching TRBD2. Germline loops: CDR1 MDHEN, CDR2 SYDVKM. The CDR3 extends over 16 amino acids. With V trimmed by 3 bases and J by 1 base, 1 base remained unmatched. The CDR3 DNA is TGTGCCAGCAGTTTCCTAGCGGGAGGGTCCTACAATGAGCAGTTCTTC. Amino acids: CASSFLAGGSYNEQFF.

The sample holds many counts of this clonotype. The V gene is TRBV28, the J gene TRBJ1-1; 7 positions agree with TRBD1. The CDR3 runs to 15 residues. After removal of 2 bases from V and 3 bases from J, the junction contained 6 bases not matched to a gene. In germline, CDR1 is MDHEN, CDR2 SYDVKM. CDR3 nucleotide sequence: TGTGCCAGCAGTTTAAACAGGGGTTTATACACTGAAGCTTTCTTT. Protein product: CASSLNRGLYTEAFF.

There are many counts of this clonotype. The rearrangement joins TRBV27 to TRBJ2-7, with 7 bases fitting TRBD2. CDR1 is MNHEY and CDR2 is SMNVEV in the germline V gene (reference sequence). This CDR3 contains 15 residues. V lost 3 bases to trimming and J lost 2 bases; unmatched junction nucleotides: 7. The CDR3 reads CASSFSRGGAYEQYF. The CDR3 bases are TGTGCCAGCAGTTTCTCGCGGGGAGGGGCCTACGAGCAGTACTTC.

In this sample, this clonotype turned up many times. This rearrangement joins TRBV2 to TRBJ2-7, with 7 nucleotides matching TRBD2. This CDR3 has 15 amino acids. Germline V gives CDR1 SNHLY, CDR2 FYNNEI. Losses at the gene ends were 6 bases for V and 2 bases for J; bases not matched to a gene: 10. The CDR3 spells CASSSSSGKTYEQYF. The DNA for the CDR3 is TGTGCCAGCAGCTCTTCTAGCGGAAAAACCTACGAGCAGTACTTC.

In this sample, this clonotype turned up many times. This chain's CDR3 is CASSDKGNNQPQHF. The DNA for the CDR3 is TGTGCCAGCAGTGATAAGGGCAACAATCAGCCCCAGCATTTT. This sequence joins TRBV6-1 and TRBJ1-5, with no clear D. Trimming removed 3 bases from V and 3 bases from J, with 9 bases in between. The germline V gene has CDR1 MNHNS and CDR2 SASEGT. The CDR3 covers 14 residues.

This chain joins TRBV11-2 and TRBJ2-7; D is possibly TRBD2 (5 bases). V was trimmed by 0 bases and J by 5 bases, leaving 11 bases between them. The germline V gene has CDR1 SGHAT and CDR2 FQNNGV. The CDR3 totals 14 residues. CDR3: CASSLELRAHEQYF. The CDR3 region has the DNA TGTGCCAGCAGCTTAGAGCTGAGGGCCCACGAGCAGTACTTC.

This clonotype appeared a few times. This chain connects TRBV6-5 to TRBJ1-1; tentatively, D is TRBD1 (5 bases). Germline CDR1 MNHEY, CDR2 SVGAGI. V lost 2 bases and J lost 4, with 14 bases in between. There are 15 residues in the CDR3. The CDR3 DNA reads as TGTGCCAGCAGTTACCAAGGAACGGGGGGCACTGAAGCTTTCTTT. Translation gives CASSYQGTGGTEAFF.

This clonotype came up many times. The chain recombines TRBV7-3 with TRBJ1-2, with D unresolved. CDR1 is SGHTA, CDR2 FQGTGA, per germline. CDR3 length equals 13 residues. V was pared by 2 bases and J by 8 bases, with 12 bases between. The chain's CDR3 is CASSLYRGEGYTF. The CDR3 DNA reads TGTGCCAGCAGCTTATATCGAGGTGAAGGCTACACCTTC.

This clonotype was detected ten times or more. The chain employs TRBV12-3 or TRBV12-4 and TRBJ2-5; D is possibly TRBD1 (6 bases). CDR3 length equals 14 residues. Trimming shortened V by 7 bases and J by 1 base, and 13 bases separated the two germline ends. CDR3 sequence reads: CASTLGALQETQYF. In DNA form, the CDR3 reads TGTGCCAGCACCCTGGGGGCCCTCCAAGAGACCCAGTACTTC.

CDR3 nucleotides: TGTGCCAGCAGTTTTGGGACGAAAACCTACGAGCAGTACTTC. This encodes CASSFGTKTYEQYF. V gene TRBV7-9 combines with J gene TRBJ2-7; either TRBD1 or TRBD2 may fit D (5 bases each). This CDR3 is built from 14 residues. Trimming pared 6 bases from V and 2 bases from J, leaving 14 bases between. CDR1 and CDR2 from the germline V gene are SEHNR and FQNEAQ (reference sequence).

This clonotype occurred a few times. This chain joins TRBV4-1 and TRBJ2-2; D remains ambiguous. This CDR3 is 13 amino acids long. The germline CDR1 and CDR2 sequences are MGHRA and YSYEKL. Between the trimmed V and J ends, which lost 7 bases and 3 bases, there was a span of 9 bases. CDR3 coding DNA: TGCGCCAGCATGGGTTTAGACACCGGGGAGCTGTTTTTT. It codes for CASMGLDTGELFF.